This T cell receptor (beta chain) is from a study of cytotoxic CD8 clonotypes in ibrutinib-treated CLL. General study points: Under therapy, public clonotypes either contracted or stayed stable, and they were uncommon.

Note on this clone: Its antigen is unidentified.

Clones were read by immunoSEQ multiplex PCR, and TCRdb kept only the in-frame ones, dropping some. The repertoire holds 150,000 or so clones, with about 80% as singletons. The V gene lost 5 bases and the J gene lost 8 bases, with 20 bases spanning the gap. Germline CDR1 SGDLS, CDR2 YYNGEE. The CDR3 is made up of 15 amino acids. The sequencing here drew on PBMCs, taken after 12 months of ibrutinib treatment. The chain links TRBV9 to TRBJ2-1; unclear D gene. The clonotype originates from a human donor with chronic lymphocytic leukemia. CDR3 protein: CASSLASWSSYEQFF. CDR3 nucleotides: TGTGCCAGCAGTCTTGCTTCGTGGAGTTCCTATGAGCAGTTCTTC.